The T cell receptor (beta chain) described here comes from a study of blood T cell repertoires in COVID-19. As for the study in general: COVID-19 samples collected from the United States, Italy and Spain covered acute and convalescent phases. PBMCs, B-cell-depleted T cells, or T cells provided the cDNA or gDNA that made up the material.

The CDR3 is 14 residues long. Germline V lookup: CDR1 KGHDR, CDR2 SFDVKD. Trimming at V came to 5 bases and at J to 7 bases, leaving 4 bases not matched to a gene. This clone appeared a few times. Profiled with immunoSEQ multiplex PCR; TCRdb holds only in-frame clones, not every one. The sample has roughly 130,000 clones, around 80% seen once. The J gene is TRBJ2-1, the V gene TRBV24-1; 10 bases match TRBD2. The sample taken for sequencing was peripheral blood. The TCR originated in a man in his 70s with acute or convalescent COVID-19. CDR3: CATSASGGTNEQFF. As DNA, the CDR3 is TGTGCCACCAGTGCTAGCGGGGGCACAAATGAGCAGTTCTTC.